This record concerns one T cell receptor (beta chain) sequence. No cognate antigen has been identified for it. Nothing much larger sits one base from this clone, and base qualities are not available. This entry belongs to a study of cytomegalovirus exposure and HLA in healthy donors (dated 2017 in TCRdb). Study-level background: According to an earlier analysis of 550 to 750 of the donors, about 170 million T cells yielded roughly 110 million unique TCR beta sequences and less than 300 Gb of sequence data. A later genetic analysis used genome-wide SNP genotypes for about three fifths of the roughly 700 donors, treating that subset as a discovery cohort. Rather than drawing on any new phenotypic data, the later analysis identified candidate immune exposures from TCR beta sequences and the way those sequences occurred across donors. An early release covering roughly 600 HLA-typed donors comprised about 320 gigabases of sequencing data and 85 million or so unique TCR sequences. To study patterns of TCR occurrence, a later analysis re-analyzed previously published TCR beta repertoires from just over 650 donors and added high-resolution HLA genotyping. Across 398 genotyped donors of the cohort, an average of about 240,000 unique TCR beta nucleotide sequences per donor were sequenced, and roughly 18% of those sequences were non-productive. HLA typing included class I and class II loci at four-digit resolution. Every repertoire in the discovery cohort had been generated on one and the same sequencing platform. The T cell repertoires of about 700 subjects were profiled by immunosequencing and related to cytomegalovirus serostatus. Donor age, sex, ethnicity and CMV serostatus were compiled alongside the repertoire data. The study combined high-throughput TCR immunosequencing, statistical association of individual TCRs with disease status, and machine learning to predict cytomegalovirus infection status. In an earlier analysis of 500 to 650 of the donors, high-throughput TCR beta sequencing was used to judge whether each TCR beta V gene segment behaved as functional or pseudogenic. The study was designed to test whether signatures of past pathogen exposure could be identified by cataloging public T cell receptors. The number of donors typed differed by locus, with 629-630 for A, B, C, DRB1 and DQB1, roughly 520 for DQA1, under 610 for DPA1, and around 450 for DPB1. Of the roughly 400 genotyped donors, over 65% fell in the genetic ancestry cluster associated with self-reported Caucasian donors. Besides the first cohort of around 700 subjects, a separate validation cohort made up of 120 different subjects was used. About five DR-DQ haplotypes were treated as single units for association and clustering because of strong linkage in the cohort.

General findings and caveats noted by the study authors: Because HLA typing was missing for some donors at each locus, association tests included only the typed subset. Because counts were too low, approximately 15 rarely observed V segments, including chromosome 9 orphons, were excluded from the earlier analysis of a few hundred of the donors. In a later genetic analysis, fewer N-insertions in productive TCRs were reported among donors in an Asian-associated ancestry cluster than the approximately 710-donor mean. An association between a missense DCLRE1C variant and V-gene and J-gene trimming of TCR beta chains was found in a later genetic analysis and replicated in an independent cohort. Most TCR sequences were observed very rarely across donors, whereas some public TCRs were present in many individuals. In this cohort, only TCR beta chains were sequenced, and detectable features were limited by the absence of alpha or paired-chain data. Linkage disequilibrium might explain the correlated functional status among segregating V segments, but an unknown experimental factor could not be ruled out. Three of the identified cytomegalovirus-associated TCR beta chains were confirmed in vitro to be specific for cytomegalovirus antigens. In an earlier analysis of over 550 of the donors, most TCR beta V segments were observed in productive rearrangements about 90% or about 30% of the time, broadly matching IMGT annotations. CMV serostatus was the only immune exposure information available for the cohort. In a later analysis, the rate of TCR association differed among HLA loci, with DRB1 alleles having the most associated TCRs and HLA-C alleles having the fewest. Sequencing depth was assumed to be roughly uniform across donors in the presence/absence analyses, though that assumption may not hold. A total of roughly 160 TCR beta chains were listed by the study as associated with cytomegalovirus. When HLA alleles, especially DR and DQ, strongly co-occurred, TCR associations were difficult to assign to individual alleles. In both the original and validation cohorts, the classifier was reported to diagnose cytomegalovirus status with high specificity and sensitivity. In a later analysis, HLA-associated TCR beta chains showed more clonal expansion and lower generation probabilities than non-associated chains that were equally common. The sequencing pipeline was judged likely to have produced a cluster of highly shared sequence variants as a technical artifact. In a later analysis, several top co-occurrence clusters were reported to appear linked to parvovirus B19, influenza, CMV and Epstein-Barr virus. In a later analysis, more than 15,000 TCR beta sequences were associated with specific HLA alleles at a false discovery rate of 0.05. According to a later analysis, most CMV-associated TCR beta chains appeared to be HLA-restricted, and the HLA associations seemed to be driven largely by CMV exposure. A further reported finding was that TCR beta sequences accurately predicted the HLA-A and HLA-B alleles for most subjects in the first cohort. Because the 87-base-pair reads could not distinguish some IMGT-functional V segments, including TRBV6-2 and TRBV6-3, those segments were excluded. According to the authors, the approach could potentially be generalized to other disease states and immunological phenotypes.

The cohort comprised approximately 700 healthy bone marrow donors. Cohort members were all nominally healthy when sampled, although unrecorded immune exposures were likely present. The donor tested CMV seronegative and was one of the 352 seronegative cohort members. Each donor provided a peripheral blood sample, and peripheral blood mononuclear cells were used for TCR beta sequencing. The Qiagen DNeasy Blood Extraction Kit was used to extract genomic DNA from the blood cell samples. The germline V gene provides CDR1 SGHTA and CDR2 FQGTGA. Germline trimming amounts to 0 bases on V and 6 bases on J, with 4 as the count of junction bases outside the gene matches. Measured from the cysteine to the phenylalanine, the CDR3 is 14 residues long. The kept DNA is CDR3 alone, 42 bases in frame from the first base. The method behind the library was the immunoSEQ multiplex PCR assay. A mixture of 60 forward primers for TCR Vbeta segments and 13 reverse primers for TCR Jbeta segments was used in the multiplex PCR. The CDR3 region of rearranged TCR beta genes was amplified from genomic DNA by a multiplex PCR assay. The amplified TCR beta libraries were sequenced on the Illumina HiSeq System as 87-base-pair reads. The paper's data handling went like this. A later analysis counted 75 million to 100 million unique TCR beta chains across the 500 to 850 repertoires, and 9.5 million to 11 million of these chains were shared by at least two donors. Raw reads were error-corrected and collapsed into unique sequences with a nearest-neighbor algorithm that merged closely related sequences to remove PCR and sequencing errors. Alignment of CDR3 sequences to IMGT reference sequences was used to assign V, D and J gene segments. Each retained sequence needed at least a six-nucleotide match to both a V gene segment and a J gene segment. A rearrangement was called productive if the CDR3 had no stop codons and remained in frame with V and J, and every other rearrangement was called non-productive. Following IMGT convention, CDR3 was defined as the stretch from the second conserved V-encoded cysteine up to the conserved J-encoded phenylalanine. The earlier analysis of some 540 of the donors excluded any sequence lacking an unambiguous match to a single V gene segment. In an earlier analysis of around 600 of the donors, V segments were called functional above 56.7% productive rearrangements and were called segregating when the between-donor standard deviation exceeded 5%. A statistical classification framework was built for diagnosing cytomegalovirus status from the catalog of TCR beta chain sequences. In a later analysis, TCR nucleotide sequences were compared against IMGT/GENE-DB human TR gene sequences so that V and J genes could be assigned. In a later analysis, CDR3 sequences and most-parsimonious VDJ recombination scenarios were assigned using the TCRdist pipeline. A later analysis defined each TCR beta chain by its CDR3 amino acid sequence plus V-gene family, and excluded reads lacking a unique V-gene family. In a later analysis, 450 to 600 highly shared, low-generation-probability nucleotide sequences were removed to address suspected cross-contamination and a sequencing artifact. In a later analysis, a clonal expansion index was calculated for each public chain from normalized within-repertoire ranks of inferred template counts. In a later analysis, generation probabilities were computed with a VDJ recombination model fitted to out-of-frame rearrangements, and the resulting probabilities were checked against IGoR. In a later analysis, hypergeometric tests were used to score TCR-TCR, TCR-HLA and TCR-CMV co-occurrence, with a repertoire-size bias correction applied to TCR pairs. A later analysis estimated false discovery rates by permuting HLA or CMV assignments 20 times. A later analysis grouped co-occurring TCRs with DBSCAN, adding TCRdist sequence similarity when clustering within HLA-allele-positive subsets. Repertoires with fewer than 30,000 or more than 120,000 public chains, plus five repertoires with anomalous nucleotide sharing, were excluded from co-occurrence clustering. TCRdb carries this immuneACCESS record with in-frame sequences only. Its versions omit some clonotypes, under half of them owing to an unresolved V gene in the studies checked, with the rest unexplained. V, J and clone size derive from that table, while D and trimming were established from the DNA sequence. The sample table contains about 150,000 clones; only one count was recorded for 65% to 75% of them. The ten most abundant clones make up 2.1% of the sample.

The sequencing sample was made of PBMCs. This receptor chain uses TRBV7-3 and TRBJ1-2; TRBD1 aligns with 7 central bases. The origin of this receptor is a man aged 25 to 40 in good health and CMV-seronegative. The DNA sequence is TGTGCCAGCAGCTTAACAGCACAGGGGAATGGCTACACCTTC. Translation gives CASSLTAQGNGYTF.